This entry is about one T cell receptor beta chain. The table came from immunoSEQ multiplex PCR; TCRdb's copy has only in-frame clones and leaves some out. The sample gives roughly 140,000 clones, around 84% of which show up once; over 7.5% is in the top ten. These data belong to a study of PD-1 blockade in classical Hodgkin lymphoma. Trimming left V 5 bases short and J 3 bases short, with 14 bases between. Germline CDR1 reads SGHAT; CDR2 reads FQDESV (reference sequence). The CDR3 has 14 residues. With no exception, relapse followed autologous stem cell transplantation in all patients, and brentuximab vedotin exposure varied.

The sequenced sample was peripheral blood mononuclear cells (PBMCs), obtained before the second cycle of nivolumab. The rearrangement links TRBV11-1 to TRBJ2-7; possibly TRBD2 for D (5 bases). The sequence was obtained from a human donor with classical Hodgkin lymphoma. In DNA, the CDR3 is TGTGCCAGCAGCGGACTCCGGGCGGTCTACGAGCAGTACTTC. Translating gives CASSGLRAVYEQYF.